Below, 30 T cell receptor beta chains from the same sample are listed, as sequenced in a study of cytomegalovirus exposure and HLA in healthy donors. Primers: 60 Vbeta forward and 13 Jbeta reverse. Assay: immunoSEQ multiplex PCR; the TCRdb copy retains only in-frame clones and omits some. This sample has under 150,000 clones, with over 80% found just once. The sequenced material came from PBMCs. Every receptor here comes from a boy under 18 in good health and CMV-seronegative.

This rearrangement joins TRBV7-9 to TRBJ2-1, with no clear D. V was pared by 0 bases and J by 8 bases, with 8 bases between. The CDR3 spans 13 residues. The germline CDR1 and CDR2 sequences are SEHNR and FQNEAQ (reference sequence). CDR3 residues: CASSLAPSDEQFF. As DNA, the CDR3 is TGTGCCAGCAGCTTAGCACCCTCGGATGAGCAGTTCTTC.

This chain's CDR3 is CAWSRQTNTEAFF. The CDR3 bases are TGTGCCTGGAGTCGACAGACAAACACTGAAGCTTTCTTT. The J gene is TRBJ1-1, the V gene TRBV30; D might be TRBD1 (5 bases). CDR1 and CDR2 from the germline V gene are GTSNPN and SVGIG (reference sequence). The CDR3 runs 13 residues. Between the trimmed V and J ends, which lost 2 bases and 2 bases, there was a span of 9 bases.

CDR3 protein: CASTTGVSSGNTIYF. DNA for the CDR3: TGTGCCAGCACAACAGGGGTCAGCTCTGGAAACACCATATATTTT. V is TRBV19 and J is TRBJ1-3; 7 bases line up with TRBD1. The CDR3 contains 15 residues. In germline, CDR1 is LNHDA, CDR2 SQIVND (reference sequence). V was pared by 9 bases and J by 0 bases, with 8 bases of the junction left unmatched.

The genes are TRBV6-4 and TRBJ1-4, with 9 positions matching TRBD1. This CDR3 spans 15 amino acids. The germline CDR1 and CDR2 sequences are MRHNA and SNTAGT. Germline trimming cut 6 bases from V and 8 bases from J; bases unmatched to any gene: 10. The DNA of the CDR3 is TGTGCCAGCAGAGTCGGGACAGGGCGTTGGGAAAAACTGTTTTTT. It is translated as CASRVGTGRWEKLFF.

This chain joins TRBV19 and TRBJ1-1, with 7 positions matching TRBD1. Germline V CDR1 and CDR2: LNHDA, SQIVND (reference sequence). V was clipped by 7 bases and J by 0 bases; unmatched bases: 14. This CDR3 is built from 17 residues. CDR3 bases: TGTGCCAGTACCAGGAGGCAGGGGGTGAGTGTGAACACTGAAGCTTTCTTT. Residues: CASTRRQGVSVNTEAFF.

The rearrangement links TRBV5-1 to TRBJ2-6; 8 bases agree with TRBD1. This CDR3 spans 17 amino acids. V shed 4 bases, J shed 2 bases, and the junction held 8 bases outside the gene matches. CDR1 is SGHRS, CDR2 YFSETQ, per germline. This CDR3 reads CASSLDRGATGANVLTF. The CDR3 nucleotides are TGCGCCAGCAGCCTTGACAGGGGAGCCACTGGGGCCAACGTCCTGACTTTC.

This chain joins TRBV5-6 and TRBJ2-5, with 7 bases fitting TRBD2. The end of the DNA is better explained by TRBJ2-7, so the J call may be wrong. The CDR3 totals 17 residues. From germline, CDR1 is SGHDT and CDR2 YYEEEE. The CDR3 spells CASSYLWREQEVDEQYF. The CDR3 nucleotides read TGTGCCAGCAGCTATCTCTGGCGGGAGCAAGAAGTCGACGAGCAGTACTTC.

The chain joins TRBV7-2 to TRBJ2-7; TRBD1 agrees at 8 bases. CDR1 is SGHTA, CDR2 FQGNSA, per germline. J gave up 7 bases and V 2 bases, and 13 bases lay outside the gene matches. The CDR3 covers 16 residues. CDR3: CASSLSWGQEVGEQYF. Written as DNA, the CDR3 is TGTGCCAGCAGCTTATCTTGGGGACAGGAGGTAGGGGAGCAGTACTTC.

V usage is TRBV30 and J usage is TRBJ1-2; the D gene is possibly TRBD1 (5 bases). The CDR3 is 12 amino acids. Germline V CDR1 and CDR2: GTSNPN, SVGIG (reference sequence). With 0 bases removed from V and 7 bases from J, the gap between germline ends came to 9 bases. The CDR3: CAWSVTGRGYTF. The CDR3, as DNA: TGTGCCTGGAGTGTAACAGGTCGTGGCTACACCTTC.

V is TRBV6-1 and J is TRBJ1-2; a possible D gene is TRBD1 (6 bases). The CDR3 is 13 residues long. Deletions cut 6 bases from V and 8 bases from J, with 16 bases between. Germline-derived CDR1 and CDR2 are MNHNS and SASEGT. The CDR3 bases are TGTGCCAGCAGGGTCGGCGGGGGCGGGGGCTACACCTTC. Translation: CASRVGGGGGYTF.

This clone came up once. The chain has TRBV30 and TRBJ2-1, with D unclear. This CDR3 comprises 13 residues. Trimming removed 3 bases at V and 16 bases at J, with 22 bases between. Germline V lookup: CDR1 GTSNPN, CDR2 SVGIG (reference sequence). In DNA, the CDR3 is TGTGCCTGGAGGAGTATCGCCGTTCCTATCCAATTCTTC. This encodes CAWRSIAVPIQFF.

The chain recombines TRBV7-9 with TRBJ2-7, with 11 positions matching TRBD2. CDR3 length: 15 amino acids. CDR1 is SEHNR and CDR2 is FQNEAQ in the germline V gene (reference sequence). J lost 2 bases, V lost 3 bases, and 3 bases had no gene match. The CDR3, as DNA: TGTGCCAGCAGCTTCATAGCGGGAGGGCCCTACGAGCAGTACTTC. This gives the protein CASSFIAGGPYEQYF.

The chain has TRBV7-9 and TRBJ2-7; the D is unclear. The germline CDR1 and CDR2 sequences are SEHNR and FQNEAQ (reference sequence). The ends were cut back, 2 bases at V and 2 bases at J, with 7 bases in the middle. This CDR3 spans 13 amino acids. The CDR3 coding sequence is TGTGCCAGCAGCTTACCAGTCACCTACGAGCAGTACTTC. As protein: CASSLPVTYEQYF. Full variable domain (outside the CDR3, taken from reference TRBV7-9 and TRBJ2-7): DTGVSQNPRHKITKRGQNVTFRCDPISEHNRLYWYRQTLGQGPEFLTYFQNEAQLEKSRLLSDRFSAERPKGSFSTLEIQRTEQGDSAMYLCASSLPVTYEQYFGPGTRLTVT.

The chain uses TRBV5-1 and TRBJ1-1, with D possibly matching TRBD1 (6 bases). Trimming shortened V by 5 bases and J by 6 bases, and 11 bases separated the two germline ends. Germline V CDR1 and CDR2: SGHRS, YFSETQ. The CDR3 totals 12 residues. The CDR3 DNA reads TGCGCCAGCAGACAGGGTGAGGCTGAAGCTTTCTTT. This encodes CASRQGEAEAFF.

J is TRBJ2-5 and V is TRBV6-5, with 7 bases identical to TRBD1. This CDR3 contains 16 residues. Germline V gene sequence: CDR1 MNHEY, CDR2 SVGAGI. Trimming cost V 2 bases and J 0 bases; bases outside gene matches: 6. The CDR3 sequence is CASSYGPGQNQETQYF. In DNA, the CDR3 is TGTGCCAGCAGTTACGGTCCGGGACAGAACCAAGAGACCCAGTACTTC.

The V call is TRBV27, the J call TRBJ1-1; TRBD1 aligns across 10 bases. In germline, CDR1 is MNHEY, CDR2 SMNVEV (reference sequence). V lost 1 base, J lost 1 base, and 12 bases stayed unmatched. The CDR3 length is 19 residues. CDR3 residues: CASSLWAGQGSFANTEAFF. The CDR3 region has the DNA TGTGCCAGCAGTTTATGGGCGGGACAGGGGAGTTTTGCGAACACTGAAGCTTTCTTT.

This sequence joins TRBV7-9 and TRBJ2-3; D possibly corresponds to TRBD2 (6 bases). CDR3 length: 13 amino acids. CDR1 and CDR2 from the germline V gene are SEHNR and FQNEAQ (reference sequence). Trimming left V 6 bases short and J 2 bases short, with 9 bases between. The CDR3: CASREGFTDTQYF. The CDR3 nucleotides read TGTGCCAGCAGGGAGGGATTCACAGATACGCAGTATTTT. The full variable domain, with the rest looked up from reference TRBV7-9 and TRBJ2-3, is DTGVSQNPRHKITKRGQNVTFRCDPISEHNRLYWYRQTLGQGPEFLTYFQNEAQLEKSRLLSDRFSAERPKGSFSTLEIQRTEQGDSAMYLCASREGFTDTQYFGPGTRLTVL.

The rearrangement uses TRBV7-9 and TRBJ1-1; the match to TRBD1 covers 8 bases. CDR1 and CDR2 (germline): SEHNR, FQNEAQ (reference sequence). V shed 5 bases and J 4 bases; nucleotides not matched to a gene: 15. The CDR3 runs to 17 residues. CDR3 sequence reads: CASSLTGGKDNGTEAFF. In DNA, the CDR3 is TGTGCCAGCAGCCTTACAGGGGGTAAAGATAACGGCACTGAAGCTTTCTTT.

The J gene is TRBJ2-1, the V gene TRBV15; 9 bases map to TRBD2. There are 15 residues in the CDR3. Per germline, CDR1 LNHNV and CDR2 YYDKDF (reference sequence). Trimming at V came to 3 bases and at J to 6 bases, leaving 6 bases not matched to a gene. CDR3 nucleotide sequence: TGTGCCACCAGCAGGGTGTTGACTAGCGGCAATGAGCAGTTCTTC. Protein: CATSRVLTSGNEQFF. Full variable domain (outside the CDR3, taken from reference TRBV15 and TRBJ2-1): DAMVIQNPRYQVTQFGKPVTLSCSQTLNHNVMYWYQQKSSQAPKLLFHYYDKDFNNEADTPDNFQSRRPNTSFCFLDIRSPGLGDTAMYLCATSRVLTSGNEQFFGPGTRLTVL.

This clone was seen a few times. The rearrangement joins TRBV4-2 to TRBJ1-1; TRBD1 is a possible D gene (5 bases). The CDR3 consists of 13 residues. The V gene's germline CDR1 is LGHNA and CDR2 YNFKEQ. V dropped 0 bases and J dropped 6 bases, with 8 bases sitting between them. CDR3 sequence reads: CASSQEGGAEAFF. The CDR3, as DNA: TGTGCCAGCAGCCAAGAGGGAGGGGCTGAAGCTTTCTTT.

The chain has TRBV9 and TRBJ2-3, with 11 bases aligning to TRBD1. This CDR3 has 15 residues. The germline gives CDR1 SGDLS, CDR2 YYNGEE. After removal of 0 bases from V and 5 bases from J, the junction contained 2 bases not matched to a gene. The DNA of the CDR3 is TGTGCCAGCAGCGTAGGGGACAGGGGGAAAGATACGCAGTATTTT. Its translation: CASSVGDRGKDTQYF. The full variable domain, rest sourced from reference TRBV9 and TRBJ2-3, is DSGVTQTPKHLITATGQRVTLRCSPRSGDLSVYWYQQSLDQGLQFLIQYYNGEERAKGNILERFSAQQFPDLHSELNLSSLELGDSALYFCASSVGDRGKDTQYFGPGTRLTVL.

This clone was picked up one time. This rearrangement joins TRBV6-6 to TRBJ2-1; 7 bases agree with TRBD2. Germline loops: CDR1 MNHNY, CDR2 SVGAGI (reference sequence). CDR3 length: 13 residues. With V trimmed by 2 bases and J by 6 bases, 1 base remained unmatched. In DNA form, the CDR3 reads TGTGCCAGCAGTTACGTAGCGGGCAATGAGCAGTTCTTC. This codes for CASSYVAGNEQFF.

The rearrangement uses TRBV30 and TRBJ2-7; perhaps TRBD2 as D (6 bases). The germline gives CDR1 GTSNPN, CDR2 SVGIG (reference sequence). This CDR3 region has 13 residues. V lost 0 bases and J 6 bases, leaving 12 bases between the germline ends. Here the CDR3 DNA reads TGTGCCTGGAGTGTAGGGCGGGATGGCGAGCAGTACTTC. Amino acid sequence: CAWSVGRDGEQYF.

In its sample, this clone was seen a few times. The chain is built from TRBV4-1 and TRBJ2-7; possibly TRBD2 for D (6 bases). CDR1 is MGHRA, CDR2 YSYEKL, per germline. V was shortened by 3 bases and J by 2 bases, with 11 bases between the two germline ends. The CDR3 contains 14 residues. The CDR3 nucleotides read TGCGCCAGCAGCCAGGGGGACTTGACCTACGAGCAGTACTTC. Translated, it gives CASSQGDLTYEQYF.

The chain is built from TRBV10-3 and TRBJ2-7; possibly TRBD1 for D (6 bases). Germline CDR1 is ENHRY and CDR2 is SYGVKD. The ends were cut back, 9 bases at V and 5 bases at J, with 29 bases in the middle. The CDR3 is 17 amino acids. The CDR3: CAISPSGGGTTRNEQYF. DNA for the CDR3: TGTGCCATTAGCCCGTCGGGTGGGGGCACCACGAGGAACGAGCAGTACTTC.

This clone came up once. The chain links TRBV7-8 to TRBJ1-1; possibly TRBD1 for D (5 bases). The V and J ends lost 2 bases and 5 bases respectively, with 6 bases between them. The CDR3 has 12 amino acids. Germline V gene sequence: CDR1 SGHVS, CDR2 FQNEAQ. The CDR3 is CASSLRGTEAFF. In nucleotides, the CDR3 is TGTGCCAGCAGCTTACGGGGGACTGAAGCTTTCTTT.

V usage is TRBV5-4 and J usage is TRBJ1-1, with 7 bases fitting TRBD1. CDR1 SGHNT and CDR2 YYREEE come from the germline V gene (reference sequence). This CDR3 has 14 amino acids. The junction had 7 bases not matched to a gene; V was cut back by 4 bases and J by 4 bases. This CDR3 reads CASSPTGLATEAFF. Here the CDR3 DNA reads TGTGCCAGCAGCCCGACAGGGCTCGCCACTGAAGCTTTCTTT. Variable domain in full (rest from reference TRBV5-4 and TRBJ1-1): ETGVTQSPTHLIKTRGQQVTLRCSSQSGHNTVSWYQQALGQGPQFIFQYYREEENGRGNFPPRFSGLQFPNYSSELNVNALELDDSALYLCASSPTGLATEAFFGQGTRLTVV.

V usage is TRBV7-8 and J usage is TRBJ2-2; the D gene is possibly TRBD2 (5 bases). Germline V gene sequence: CDR1 SGHVS, CDR2 FQNEAQ. V shed 2 bases and J shed 4 bases, with 8 bases lying between them. This CDR3 spans 14 amino acids. CDR3 DNA sequence: TGTGCCAGCAGCTTAAGCGGTACCACCGGGGAGCTGTTTTTT. Translated: CASSLSGTTGELFF.

CDR3 region: CATSRDSGPGANVLTF. In DNA, the CDR3 is TGTGCCACCAGCAGAGATTCAGGGCCTGGGGCCAACGTCCTGACTTTC. The chain carries TRBV15 and TRBJ2-6; tentative D call: TRBD1 (5 bases). Germline-derived CDR1 and CDR2 are LNHNV and YYDKDF (reference sequence). Deletions cut 0 bases from V and 2 bases from J, with 8 bases between. The CDR3 loop spans 16 amino acids.

V gene TRBV7-3 combines with J gene TRBJ1-2; D ambiguous. This CDR3 contains 13 residues. Looked up from germline, CDR1 is SGHTA and CDR2 is FQGTGA. Trimming took 5 bases from V and 8 from J, leaving 15 bases between them. The CDR3 spells CASSLDRGRGYTF. The CDR3 DNA sequence: TGTGCCAGCAGCCTGGACCGGGGTCGGGGCTACACCTTC.